These T cell receptor beta chains were read from a single sample in a study of blood T cell repertoires in COVID-19. Only in-frame clones appear in the TCRdb table, and some are missing; sequencing was by immunoSEQ multiplex PCR. The repertoire holds 200,000 to 300,000 clones, with roughly 80% as singletons. Sequenced: peripheral blood. The receptor set was obtained from a woman aged 60-70 years with active or convalescent COVID-19. The CDR3 runs from the conserved cysteine through the conserved F or W. A D gene is named only where the DNA matches it firmly. Size values are once, few and many counts, or a class for expanded clones, and some rows have none.

clone size,D gene,V gene,J gene,CDR3 protein,CDR3 DNA
few,TRBD1,TRBV6-5,TRBJ1-2,CASSRDRGLGYTF,TGTGCCAGCAGTAGGGACAGGGGGCTCGGCTACACCTTC
few,TRBD1,TRBV5-5,TRBJ1-3,CASSWGQGASSGNTIYF,TGTGCCAGCAGCTGGGGACAGGGGGCATCCTCTGGAAACACCATATATTTT
few,NA,TRBV7-2,TRBJ1-2,CASSLDGRVRGYTF,TGTGCCAGCAGCTTAGATGGCAGGGTGCGCGGCTACACCTTC
NA,NA,TRBV3-1/TRBV3-2,TRBJ1-1,CASSQAGRRTEAFF,TGTGCCAGCAGCCAAGCAGGGAGGCGCACTGAAGCTTTCTTT
NA,TRBD2,TRBV6-5,TRBJ2-5,CASRGLAGAETQYF,TGTGCCAGCAGAGGACTAGCGGGGGCCGAGACCCAGTACTTC
NA,TRBD1,TRBV28,TRBJ1-4,CASSPPGQGNEKLFF,TGTGCCAGCAGTCCGCCGGGACAGGGTAATGAAAAACTGTTTTTT
NA,TRBD2,TRBV29-1,TRBJ2-5,CSAGLADGTQYF,TGCAGCGCCGGACTAGCCGATGGTACCCAGTACTTC
NA,NA,TRBV7-9,TRBJ2-3,CASSPGGTPSTDTQYF,TGTGCCAGCAGCCCAGGGGGGACACCGAGCACAGATACGCAGTATTTT
NA,NA,TRBV30,TRBJ1-1,CAWSRQSEAFF,TGTGCCTGGAGTCGTCAGTCTGAAGCTTTCTTT
NA,TRBD1,TRBV14,TRBJ2-2,CASSQRQGRTGELFF,TGTGCCAGCAGCCAAAGACAGGGACGAACCGGGGAGCTGTTTTTT
NA,TRBD1,TRBV6-2/TRBV6-3,TRBJ1-2,CASSSIPPRDRGFRGLDGYTF,TGTGCCAGCAGCTCTATCCCCCCCAGGGACAGGGGTTTTAGGGGGCTGGATGGCTACACCTTC
few,TRBD2,TRBV7-2,TRBJ2-2,CASSFGSGGTNTGELFF,TGTGCCAGCAGCTTCGGAAGCGGGGGGACGAACACCGGGGAGCTGTTTTTT
NA,TRBD1,TRBV27,TRBJ1-2,CATTGGYGYTF,TGTGCCACCACAGGGGGGTATGGCTACACCTTC
NA,NA,TRBV5-5,TRBJ1-1,CASSLGLGADTEAFF,TGTGCCAGCAGCTTGGGATTGGGGGCGGACACTGAAGCTTTCTTT
few,NA,TRBV5-1,TRBJ1-2,CASSSSTGISGYTF,TGCGCCAGCAGCTCCTCAACAGGGATAAGTGGCTACACCTTC
NA,TRBD1,TRBV27,TRBJ2-5,CASSFVTGDQETQYF,TGTGCCAGCAGTTTTGTGACAGGGGATCAAGAGACCCAGTACTTC
NA,TRBD2,TRBV9,TRBJ2-1,CASSVVAGLYNEQFF,TGTGCCAGCAGCGTGGTAGCGGGCCTGTACAATGAGCAGTTCTTC
NA,TRBD2,TRBV7-9,TRBJ2-1,CAIPERDSYNEQFF,TGTGCCATCCCGGAGCGGGATTCCTACAATGAGCAGTTCTTC
NA,TRBD2,TRBV7-3,TRBJ2-7,CASSLQAGVSYEQYF,TGTGCCAGCAGCTTACAAGCGGGAGTTTCCTACGAGCAGTACTTC
NA,TRBD1,TRBV5-6,TRBJ2-2,CASSFRDSHGELFF,TGTGCCAGCAGCTTCCGGGACAGTCACGGGGAGCTGTTTTTT
NA,TRBD2,TRBV7-9,TRBJ2-5,CASSSGLARETQYF,TGTGCCAGCAGCTCGGGACTAGCGAGAGAGACCCAGTACTTC
NA,TRBD1,TRBV28,TRBJ1-5,CASTRGRGRQPQHF,TGTGCCAGCACCCGGGGCAGGGGGCGGCAGCCCCAGCATTTT